The sample holds many counts of the clone carrying this T cell receptor beta chain. TCRbeta library construction was performed incorporating unique molecular identifiers. In TCRdb, the PCR reads were re-called with MiXCR into one record per CDR3 protein. The data contain some 640,000 distinct CDR3 sequences, about 15% of them singletons. The entry originates in a study of T-cell reconstitution after alpha-beta-depleted transplantation in children. The germline V and J ends were trimmed by 6 bases and 4 bases, with 12 bases remaining between them. The CDR3 length is 13 residues. Sequencing was performed on PBMCs from the stem cell graft donor, taken from the stem cell graft. This chain links TRBV12-3 or TRBV12-4 with TRBJ1-2; D is possibly TRBD1 (6 bases). The clonotype originates from a human donor who donated a stem cell graft to a child with acute myeloid leukemia. DNA for the CDR3: TGTGCCAGCAGAGCGAGGGGGGTCTATGGCTACACCTTC. Residues: CASRARGVYGYTF.